This TCR beta chain derives from a study of identical twins. This clonotype was observed a handful of times. TCRdb redid the calling of the 5' RACE reads with MiXCR, one entry per CDR3 protein. The sample lists fewer than 450,000 distinct CDR3 sequences; roughly 10% were seen once. The CDR3 extends over 12 amino acids. The V gene lost 4 bases and the J gene lost 6 bases, with 10 bases spanning the gap. Germline V CDR1 and CDR2: SGHRS, YFSETQ. This sequence was found in a woman aged 45-65 years in good health. The material sequenced was naive T cells sorted from blood. The V gene is TRBV5-1, the J gene TRBJ1-1; D may be TRBD1 (5 bases). CDR3 in amino acids: CASSPRGPEAFF. The CDR3 DNA reads as TGCGCCAGCAGCCCAAGGGGCCCTGAAGCTTTCTTT.